Listed below are T cell receptor beta chains from one sample, sequenced in a study of T cells in Graves' hyperthyroidism and ophthalmopathy. TCRdb reanalysed the multiplex PCR reads using MiXCR and keeps one entry per CDR3 protein. The sample has some 560,000 distinct CDR3 sequences, approximately 14% seen once. Specimen: blood. Receptors were obtained from a woman in her 30s with Graves' hyperthyroidism. Both conserved end residues are part of each CDR3. The order of the fields is CDR3 DNA, CDR3 protein, J gene, D gene, V gene, clone size. The D gene is left open where the match is weak. Size is omitted from some rows. Given values are once, few, many or a class for expanded clones.

CDR3nt: TGCAGTGCTAGAAGCCCCCCTAGCAATCAGCCCCAGCATTTT
CDR3aa: CSARSPPSNQPQHF
j_gene: TRBJ1-5
d_gene: .
v_gene: TRBV20-1
abundance: .

CDR3nt: TGTGCCAGCTTAGGTCGCCTTAATAGCAATCAGCCCCAGCATTTT
CDR3aa: CASLGRLNSNQPQHF
j_gene: TRBJ1-5
d_gene: .
v_gene: TRBV6-2/TRBV6-3
abundance: few

CDR3nt: TGTGCCAGCAGCTCCAGGACTTGGGGGGAGACCCAGTACTTC
CDR3aa: CASSSRTWGETQYF
j_gene: TRBJ2-5
d_gene: .
v_gene: TRBV12-3/TRBV12-4
abundance: many

CDR3nt: TGTGCCAGCAGCTTAGGGGCGACTAGCGAACCCTACGAGCAGTACTTC
CDR3aa: CASSLGATSEPYEQYF
j_gene: TRBJ2-7
d_gene: TRBD2
v_gene: TRBV7-6
abundance: .

CDR3nt: TGTGCCAGCAGCAAGGAGAAAGTAAGGTACGCTTTCTTT
CDR3aa: CASSKEKVRYAFF
j_gene: TRBJ1-1
d_gene: .
v_gene: TRBV6-2/TRBV6-3
abundance: .

CDR3nt: TGTGCCAGCAGTTATACTAGCGGCTCCTACGAGCAGTACTTC
CDR3aa: CASSYTSGSYEQYF
j_gene: TRBJ2-7
d_gene: TRBD2
v_gene: TRBV27
abundance: .

CDR3nt: TGTGCCAGTAGTATAGTATCGGACGGAATCTATGGCTACACCTTC
CDR3aa: CASSIVSDGIYGYTF
j_gene: TRBJ1-2
d_gene: .
v_gene: TRBV19
abundance: .

CDR3nt: TGTGCCAGCAGTTTACTACTAGCGGGAGCGATCTCCTACAATGAGCAGTTCTTC
CDR3aa: CASSLLLAGAISYNEQFF
j_gene: TRBJ2-1
d_gene: TRBD2
v_gene: TRBV12-3/TRBV12-4
abundance: many

CDR3nt: TGCGCCAGCAGCTCGGGTTTCGGGGTAGAGACCCAGTACTTC
CDR3aa: CASSSGFGVETQYF
j_gene: TRBJ2-5
d_gene: .
v_gene: TRBV5-1
abundance: .

CDR3nt: TGTGCCAGCAGTTTAGCGAGGTATGGCTACACCTTC
CDR3aa: CASSLARYGYTF
j_gene: TRBJ1-2
d_gene: .
v_gene: TRBV28
abundance: many

CDR3nt: TGCAGTGCTCGGACAGGCCATAGCAATCAGCCCCAGCATTTT
CDR3aa: CSARTGHSNQPQHF
j_gene: TRBJ1-5
d_gene: TRBD1
v_gene: TRBV20-1
abundance: many

CDR3nt: TGTGCCAGCAGCCCCCCGGGACTAGCGGGACCCGCTCAGTACTTC
CDR3aa: CASSPPGLAGPAQYF
j_gene: TRBJ2-5
d_gene: TRBD2
v_gene: TRBV7-8
abundance: many

CDR3nt: TGCAGCGTTGAAGATCTGGGGGAGCGGGAAACCTTCTACAATGAGCAGTTCTTC
CDR3aa: CSVEDLGERETFYNEQFF
j_gene: TRBJ2-1
d_gene: TRBD2
v_gene: TRBV29-1
abundance: many

CDR3nt: TGTGCCAGCAGCTTAACGCTAGCGGGAGGGAATGAGCAGTTCTTC
CDR3aa: CASSLTLAGGNEQFF
j_gene: TRBJ2-1
d_gene: TRBD2
v_gene: TRBV7-3
abundance: .

CDR3nt: TGTGCCAGCAGTTTAGCAGGGGGCCAGATACGGTACGAGCAGTACTTC
CDR3aa: CASSLAGGQIRYEQYF
j_gene: TRBJ2-7
d_gene: TRBD1
v_gene: TRBV28
abundance: many

CDR3nt: TGTGCCATCAGTGAGTCGACCCGTGAGCAGTTCTTC
CDR3aa: CAISESTREQFF
j_gene: TRBJ2-1
d_gene: .
v_gene: TRBV10-3
abundance: .

CDR3nt: TGTGCCAGCAGTATACGGACTAGCGGGAGCCTCCCCACAGATACGCAGTATTTT
CDR3aa: CASSIRTSGSLPTDTQYF
j_gene: TRBJ2-3
d_gene: TRBD2
v_gene: TRBV6-2/TRBV6-3
abundance: few

CDR3nt: TGTGCCAGTAGGACAGGGACAGCCGAGAACACTGAAGCTTTCTTT
CDR3aa: CASRTGTAENTEAFF
j_gene: TRBJ1-1
d_gene: TRBD1
v_gene: TRBV19
abundance: many

CDR3nt: TGTGCCTGGAGTTATCGGTTAGGGAGGCGGAACATTCAGTACTTC
CDR3aa: CAWSYRLGRRNIQYF
j_gene: TRBJ2-4
d_gene: .
v_gene: TRBV30
abundance: many

CDR3nt: TGTGCCAGCAGCTCCAGGACAGGGGGCCCCTACGAGCAGTACTTC
CDR3aa: CASSSRTGGPYEQYF
j_gene: TRBJ2-7
d_gene: TRBD1
v_gene: TRBV7-2
abundance: many

CDR3nt: TGTGCCAGCAGCCACCCGAACGTCCCAATCACAGATACGCAGTATTTT
CDR3aa: CASSHPNVPITDTQYF
j_gene: TRBJ2-3
d_gene: .
v_gene: TRBV3-1
abundance: many

CDR3nt: TGTGCCAGCAGTGACCAACGGGCCTTGGAGCTAAGCAATCAGCCCCAGCATTTT
CDR3aa: CASSDQRALELSNQPQHF
j_gene: TRBJ1-5
d_gene: .
v_gene: TRBV25-1
abundance: .

CDR3nt: TGTGCCAGCAGCGCCCAAAACATTCAGTACTTC
CDR3aa: CASSAQNIQYF
j_gene: TRBJ2-4
d_gene: .
v_gene: TRBV11-2
abundance: many

CDR3nt: TGTGCCAGCAGTGTACAGCGGCTAAACACAGATACGCAGTATTTT
CDR3aa: CASSVQRLNTDTQYF
j_gene: TRBJ2-3
d_gene: .
v_gene: TRBV2
abundance: many

CDR3nt: TGTGCCAGCAGTTCTGTGGACAGGGCAAGGACCGGGGAGCTGTTTTTT
CDR3aa: CASSSVDRARTGELFF
j_gene: TRBJ2-2
d_gene: TRBD1
v_gene: TRBV28
abundance: .

CDR3nt: TGTGCCAGCAGCCAAGGGATAGGACAAGGGTCGGATAAGACTGAAGCTTTCTTT
CDR3aa: CASSQGIGQGSDKTEAFF
j_gene: TRBJ1-1
d_gene: .
v_gene: TRBV4-2
abundance: .

CDR3nt: TGTGCCAGCAGTTTCCTAGCGGGAGCCAAAAACATTCAGTACTTC
CDR3aa: CASSFLAGAKNIQYF
j_gene: TRBJ2-4
d_gene: TRBD2
v_gene: TRBV28
abundance: many

CDR3nt: TGTGCCAGCAGCTACACCCGGACCGGCTCCTACAATGAGCAGTTCTTC
CDR3aa: CASSYTRTGSYNEQFF
j_gene: TRBJ2-1
d_gene: .
v_gene: TRBV11-2
abundance: many

CDR3nt: TGCAGTGCTAATAGACAGCGGAACACTGAAGCTTTCTTT
CDR3aa: CSANRQRNTEAFF
j_gene: TRBJ1-1
d_gene: .
v_gene: TRBV20-1
abundance: many

CDR3nt: TGTGCCAGTAGTATTCCTCCGGGCCAAAATCAGCCCCAGCATTTT
CDR3aa: CASSIPPGQNQPQHF
j_gene: TRBJ1-5
d_gene: .
v_gene: TRBV19
abundance: many

CDR3nt: TGCGCCAGCAGCCAAGATCATGAGTCAACTGGAGATACGCAGTATTTT
CDR3aa: CASSQDHESTGDTQYF
j_gene: TRBJ2-3
d_gene: .
v_gene: TRBV4-1
abundance: .

CDR3nt: TGCAGCGTTAATCCGGGACAGGGGGATGGCTACACCTTC
CDR3aa: CSVNPGQGDGYTF
j_gene: TRBJ1-2
d_gene: TRBD1
v_gene: TRBV29-1
abundance: many

CDR3nt: TGTGCCAGCAGCCAAGATACGGGAGGCTACAATGAGCAGTTCTTC
CDR3aa: CASSQDTGGYNEQFF
j_gene: TRBJ2-1
d_gene: TRBD2
v_gene: TRBV3-1
abundance: few

CDR3nt: TGTGCCAGCAGCTCCCGGGGGAGTAGTGAGACCCAGTACTTC
CDR3aa: CASSSRGSSETQYF
j_gene: TRBJ2-5
d_gene: .
v_gene: TRBV5-6
abundance: .

CDR3nt: TGTGCCAGCAGCCAGTCTGTTGTCGGCGAGCAGTTCTTC
CDR3aa: CASSQSVVGEQFF
j_gene: TRBJ2-1
d_gene: .
v_gene: TRBV3-1
abundance: .

CDR3nt: TGTGCCACCAGTGATTTTGGAGATCAGCCCCAGCATTTT
CDR3aa: CATSDFGDQPQHF
j_gene: TRBJ1-5
d_gene: .
v_gene: TRBV24-1
abundance: few

CDR3nt: TGCAGTGCTAGAGATGGTCAGGGGCATTGGAACGAGCAGTACTTC
CDR3aa: CSARDGQGHWNEQYF
j_gene: TRBJ2-7
d_gene: .
v_gene: TRBV20-1
abundance: few

CDR3nt: TGTGCCAGCAGACATGGACTAGCGGGGTACAATGAGCAGTTCTTC
CDR3aa: CASRHGLAGYNEQFF
j_gene: TRBJ2-1
d_gene: TRBD2
v_gene: TRBV12-3/TRBV12-4
abundance: many

CDR3nt: TGCAGTGCCGCCTTAGCGGGAGTTCACGTCAATGAGCAGTTCTTC
CDR3aa: CSAALAGVHVNEQFF
j_gene: TRBJ2-1
d_gene: TRBD2
v_gene: TRBV20-1
abundance: many

CDR3nt: TGTGCCAGCAGCCAAGGGACAGGTAGCTATCAGCCCCAGCATTTT
CDR3aa: CASSQGTGSYQPQHF
j_gene: TRBJ1-5
d_gene: TRBD1
v_gene: TRBV7-9
abundance: few

CDR3nt: TGTGCCAGCAGTTTGGGACAGGCCGGGGATGGCTACACCTTC
CDR3aa: CASSLGQAGDGYTF
j_gene: TRBJ1-2
d_gene: TRBD1
v_gene: TRBV12-3/TRBV12-4
abundance: few

CDR3nt: TGTGCCAGCAGCTTAGTAGGTCCGGCCCTCAGCTCCTACAATGAGCAGTTCTTC
CDR3aa: CASSLVGPALSSYNEQFF
j_gene: TRBJ2-1
d_gene: .
v_gene: TRBV7-8
abundance: many

CDR3nt: TGCGCCAGCAGCTTGGAGGGCAGGGGTTACGAGCAGTACTTC
CDR3aa: CASSLEGRGYEQYF
j_gene: TRBJ2-7
d_gene: .
v_gene: TRBV5-1
abundance: many

CDR3nt: TGTGCCAGCAGTGAACAGGGGCCAAATTCACCCCTCCACTTT
CDR3aa: CASSEQGPNSPLHF
j_gene: TRBJ1-6
d_gene: .
v_gene: TRBV2
abundance: few

CDR3nt: TGCAGCACCTGGGGAGTGACGGGATCGGCTGAAGCTTTCTTT
CDR3aa: CSTWGVTGSAEAFF
j_gene: TRBJ1-1
d_gene: .
v_gene: TRBV29-1
abundance: .

CDR3nt: TGCAGCGTCGGGCGGGAGGGCAAGAATGAGCAGTTCTTC
CDR3aa: CSVGREGKNEQFF
j_gene: TRBJ2-1
d_gene: TRBD2
v_gene: TRBV29-1
abundance: many

CDR3nt: TGTGCCAGCAGTTTATTCCCGCGAGGGGCCGGGCACGAGCAGTACTTC
CDR3aa: CASSLFPRGAGHEQYF
j_gene: TRBJ2-7
d_gene: .
v_gene: TRBV28
abundance: many

CDR3nt: TGTGCCAGCAGTTTTAGACTGTACAATGAGCAGCTCTTC
CDR3aa: CASSFRLYNEQLF
j_gene: TRBJ2-1
d_gene: .
v_gene: TRBV27
abundance: .

CDR3nt: TGTGCCAGCACCCCAGGGTCTATCCAATCGACCGGGGAGCTGTTTTTT
CDR3aa: CASTPGSIQSTGELFF
j_gene: TRBJ2-2
d_gene: .
v_gene: TRBV11-1
abundance: few

CDR3nt: TGCGCCAGCAGCTTGGATGGGCGGGCCACCTACGAGCAGTACTTC
CDR3aa: CASSLDGRATYEQYF
j_gene: TRBJ2-7
d_gene: .
v_gene: TRBV5-1
abundance: .

CDR3nt: TGTGCCTGGAGTGTACGAGGCATTAGCAATCAGCCCCAGCATTTT
CDR3aa: CAWSVRGISNQPQHF
j_gene: TRBJ1-5
d_gene: .
v_gene: TRBV30
abundance: .